This paragraph covers one T cell receptor beta chain sequence. No antigen is known for it. Separation from the roughly 670-subject first cohort characterized the roughly 130-subject validation cohort, to which the donors belonged. The data derive from a study of cytomegalovirus exposure and HLA in healthy donors. Study-wide points: According to reports, the classifier identified cytomegalovirus status with high specificity and sensitivity. It was confirmed in vitro that a few of the CMV-associated chains were specific for CMV antigens.

This CDR3 region has 16 residues. From germline, CDR1 is GTSNPN and CDR2 SVGIG (reference sequence). V lost 3 bases and J 5 bases, leaving 20 bases between the germline ends. Produced via immunoSEQ multiplex PCR; TCRdb's table is partial and in-frame only. The table has over 120,000 clones, over 80% seen once. The sequencing sample was made of PBMCs. The genes are TRBV30 and TRBJ1-5; D uncertain. The source is a man aged 18-30 years in good health and CMV-seropositive. CDR3 amino acids: CAWSRGKTGRDQPQHF. The CDR3 nucleotides are TGTGCCTGGAGCCGAGGGAAGACGGGTCGGGATCAGCCCCAGCATTTT.